These 32 T cell receptor beta chains came from one sample sequenced in a study of HIV-infected children after antiretroviral therapy interruption. A 3' RACE protocol on RNA, with unique molecular identifiers, produced the TCR library. TCRdb ran MiXCR on the 3' RACE reads and lists one entry per CDR3 protein. This repertoire shows approximately 96,000 distinct CDR3 sequences, less than 7% found once; its top ten account for 0.9% to 1.4%. As to treatment: PENTA 11 planned treatment interruption arm or continuous ART arm. The sequencing here drew on CD45RA+ CD4+ T cells from PBMCs, pooled from several time points, taken from a donor given antiretroviral therapy, either interrupted or continuous. Specified subset: naive CD4+ CD45RA+ CD45RO- T cells. Every receptor here comes from a pool of human donors with HIV.

This clonotype showed up just a few times. V usage is TRBV5-1 and J usage is TRBJ2-7; possibly TRBD1 or TRBD2 for D (6 bases each). Germline loops: CDR1 SGHRS, CDR2 YFSETQ. With 0 bases removed from V and 0 bases from J, the gap between germline ends came to 13 bases. This CDR3 has 16 amino acids. CDR3 residues: CASSLVGGTLSYEQYF. The CDR3 DNA sequence: TGCGCCAGCAGCTTGGTAGGGGGGACCCTCTCCTACGAGCAGTACTTC. The full variable domain, with the rest looked up from reference TRBV5-1 and TRBJ2-7, is KAGVTQTPRYLIKTRGQQVTLSCSPISGHRSVSWYQQTPGQGLQFLFEYFSETQRNKGNFPGRFSGRQFSNSRSEMNVSTLELGDSALYLCASSLVGGTLSYEQYFGPGTRLTVT.

This clonotype was seen many times. Here the CDR3 DNA reads TGTGCCAGCAGCTTAGAACGGGGAGTTATAGGCACTGAAGCTTTCTTT. As protein: CASSLERGVIGTEAFF. This chain links TRBV7-6 with TRBJ1-1, with D hard to call. V lost 1 base to trimming and J lost 4 bases, with 16 bases between them. Germline V CDR1 and CDR2: SGHVS, FNYEAQ. The CDR3 sequence is 16 residues long.

In its sample, this clonotype was seen many times. Since no conserved phenylalanine or tryptophan closes the CDR3, a read error is the likely cause. The V gene is TRBV5-4, the J gene TRBJ1-2; D call uncertain. The germline CDR1 and CDR2 sequences are SGHNT and YYREEE (reference sequence). The CDR3 extends over 17 amino acids. V was trimmed by 2 bases and J by 0 bases, leaving 17 bases between them. CDR3 protein: CASSFSLRAEANYGYTL. The CDR3 DNA reads as TGTGCCAGCAGCTTTTCCCTCCGGGCAGAAGCTAACTATGGCTACACCTTA.

This rearrangement joins TRBV5-1 to TRBJ2-2, with D uncertain. This CDR3 has 16 amino acids. V lost 2 bases to trimming and J lost 4 bases, with 15 bases between them. The V gene's germline CDR1 is SGHRS and CDR2 YFSETQ. The CDR3, as DNA: TGCGCCAGCAGCTTTGGCGCGAGATTGGGCACCGGGGAGCTGTTTTTT. Its translation is CASSFGARLGTGELFF.

This clonotype occurred many times. The J gene is TRBJ2-2, the V gene TRBV7-3, with 7 positions matching TRBD2. From germline, CDR1 is SGHTA and CDR2 FQGTGA. The V gene end was trimmed by 1 base and the J gene end by 4 bases; junction bases not matched to a gene: 3. The CDR3 contains 15 residues. The CDR3 here is CASSLNRLATGELFF. The DNA for the CDR3 is TGTGCCAGCAGCTTAAACAGACTAGCCACCGGGGAGCTGTTTTTT.

This clonotype appeared many times. The rearrangement uses TRBV20-1 and TRBJ2-5, with 7 bases identical to TRBD1. After removal of 4 bases from V and 0 bases from J, the junction contained 5 bases not matched to a gene. Germline CDR1 DFQATT, CDR2 SNEGSKA (reference sequence). The CDR3 runs 14 residues. The CDR3 coding sequence is TGCAGTGCTACCCGGGACAGTAACCAAGAGACCCAGTACTTC. This encodes CSATRDSNQETQYF.

This clonotype was seen ten or more times. The chain joins TRBV6-5 to TRBJ1-5; D is uncertain. The V and J ends lost 6 bases and 1 base respectively, with 7 bases between them. The CDR3 totals 13 residues. The V gene's germline CDR1 is MNHEY and CDR2 SVGAGI. The CDR3 DNA is TGTGCCAGCAGGCGAGAGAGCAATCAGCCCCAGCATTTT. Translating gives CASRRESNQPQHF.

This clonotype was counted at least ten times. The chain has TRBV7-8 and TRBJ2-1; TRBD2 agrees at 11 bases. Per the germline V gene, CDR1 is SGHVS and CDR2 is FQNEAQ. Trimming cost V 5 bases and J 7 bases; bases outside gene matches: 10. The CDR3 runs 16 residues. The CDR3 nucleotides are TGTGCCAGCAGCCCGAGGGGACTAGCGGCCTCTAATGAGCAGTTCTTC. Amino acids: CASSPRGLAASNEQFF.

CDR3 nucleotide sequence: TGTGCCAGCAGGGAGTCGGGGGCCAACGTCCTGACTTTC. It encodes CASRESGANVLTF. The chain employs TRBV2 and TRBJ2-6, with D unclear. Germline-derived CDR1 and CDR2 are SNHLY and FYNNEI. Trimming removed 6 bases at V and 4 bases at J, with 7 bases between. The CDR3 loop spans 13 amino acids.

This clonotype was seen at least ten times. One junction end disagrees with the germline gene, perhaps due to a read error. The chain employs TRBV6-6 and TRBJ2-3; TRBD1 agrees at 7 bases. The CDR3 runs to 15 residues. Germline CDR1 and CDR2: MNHNY and SVGAGI (reference sequence). This chain's CDR3 is CASSDGTASAETLYF. The CDR3 region has the DNA TGTGCCAGCAGTGATGGGACAGCTAGTGCAGAAACGCTGTATTTT.

This clonotype has more than one count but fewer than ten. The V gene is TRBV3-1, the J gene TRBJ2-5, with D perhaps matching TRBD1 (6 bases). The ends were cut back, 1 base at V and 1 base at J, with 10 bases in the middle. There are 15 residues in the CDR3. From germline, CDR1 is LGHDT and CDR2 YNNKEL (reference sequence). CDR3 region: CASSQVRGGQETQYF. The CDR3 DNA sequence: TGTGCCAGCAGCCAAGTTCGAGGGGGCCAAGAGACCCAGTACTTC.

In its sample, this clonotype ranks as medium-sized (0.01 to 0.1%). This sequence joins TRBV12-3 or TRBV12-4 and TRBJ1-1; a possible D gene is TRBD1 (6 bases). This CDR3 is 14 amino acids long. V dropped 8 bases and J dropped 4 bases, with 17 bases sitting between them. The CDR3 reads CASRSGAGSTEAFF. The CDR3 DNA is TGTGCCAGCCGTTCAGGGGCAGGGAGCACTGAAGCTTTCTTT.

This clonotype has at least ten counts. The rearrangement uses TRBV10-1 and TRBJ2-2; 8 bases are a match to TRBD1. CDR1 and CDR2 (germline): WNHNN, SYGVQD (reference sequence). The V gene end was trimmed by 6 bases and the J gene end by 1 base; junction bases not matched to a gene: 1. The CDR3 runs to 14 residues. The CDR3 reads CASRGTGNTGELFF. The CDR3 coding sequence is TGCGCCAGCAGAGGGACAGGGAACACCGGGGAGCTGTTTTTT.

The V gene is TRBV27, the J gene TRBJ1-1; unclear D gene. The CDR3 is 13 residues long. The germline gives CDR1 MNHEY, CDR2 SMNVEV (reference sequence). V was trimmed by 6 bases and J by 3 bases, leaving 11 bases between them. The CDR3 sequence is CASRGGPYTEAFF. For the CDR3, the DNA is TGTGCCAGCAGGGGCGGACCCTACACTGAAGCTTTCTTT.

This clonotype was observed at least ten times. This chain links TRBV5-5 with TRBJ1-4; D is uncertain. Trimming cost V 2 bases and J 13 bases, with 15 bases left between them. The CDR3 spans 13 residues. Germline CDR1 reads SGHKS; CDR2 reads YYEKEE (reference sequence). CDR3 amino acids: CASSFDSPGRLFF. CDR3 nucleotides: TGTGCCAGCAGCTTTGATTCCCCCGGGAGACTGTTTTTT.

This clonotype was counted many times. The chain employs TRBV10-3 and TRBJ1-5; TRBD1 agrees at 8 bases. The germline CDR1 and CDR2 sequences are ENHRY and SYGVKD. CDR3 length equals 16 residues. Trimming removed 3 bases from V and 2 bases from J; junction bases left unmatched: 6. CDR3 in amino acids: CAISDGQGGGNQPQHF. The CDR3 DNA is TGTGCCATCAGTGATGGACAGGGAGGAGGCAATCAGCCCCAGCATTTT.

This clonotype has at least ten counts. The CDR3 protein is CASSSRGTVPTEAFF. CDR3 nucleotide sequence: TGTGCCAGTAGTAGTCGGGGTACCGTTCCCACTGAAGCTTTCTTT. The rearrangement joins TRBV19 to TRBJ1-1; D uncertain. The V end was cut by 4 bases, the J end by 4 bases, with 16 bases between. The CDR3 has 15 residues. Germline CDR1 reads LNHDA; CDR2 reads SQIVND (reference sequence). Filled out from reference TRBV19 and TRBJ1-1, the complete variable domain reads DGGITQSPKYLFRKEGQNVTLSCEQNLNHDAMYWYRQDPGQGLRLIYYSQIVNDFQKGDIAEGYSVSREKKESFPLTVTSAQKNPTAFYLCASSSRGTVPTEAFFGQGTRLTVV.

This clonotype appeared many times. The rearrangement joins TRBV29-1 to TRBJ1-1; D is unresolved. V was pared by 5 bases and J by 1 base, with 14 bases between. CDR3 size: 14 residues. CDR1 and CDR2 from the germline V gene are SQVTM and ANQGSEA. The CDR3 DNA sequence: TGCAGCGTTCTATCGAGACTATCGAACACTGAAGCTTTCTTT. It codes for CSVLSRLSNTEAFF.

This clonotype appeared many times. CDR3 DNA: TGTGCCAGCGGATTTTTCCGGGACGCCAACGTTGCCGATACGCAGTATTTT. It yields the protein CASGFFRDANVADTQYF. This rearrangement joins TRBV2 to TRBJ2-3; the D call may be TRBD1 or TRBD2 (5 bases each). There are 17 residues in the CDR3. V gave up 8 bases and J gave up 6 bases, with 27 bases separating them. Germline V gene data show CDR1 as SNHLY and CDR2 as FYNNEI.

In regard to this clonotype: This may be a read error: a much more frequent sequence differs by one nucleotide. The chain joins TRBV27 to TRBJ1-5; 7 nucleotides align to TRBD1. The junction had 11 bases not matched to a gene; V was cut back by 6 bases and J by 6 bases. Germline lookup yields CDR1 MNHEY and CDR2 SMNVEV (reference sequence). The CDR3 spans 15 residues. CDR3 residues: CASSPGQVISQPQHF. As DNA, the CDR3 is TGTGCCAGCAGCCCCGGACAGGTGATCAGTCAGCCCCAGCATTTT.

This clonotype was recorded a few times. The V call is TRBV5-1, the J call TRBJ1-5; 7 nucleotides align to TRBD1. With 4 bases clipped from V and 2 bases from J, the junction kept 3 bases outside the gene matches. Germline V gives CDR1 SGHRS, CDR2 YFSETQ. There are 14 residues in the CDR3. The CDR3 nucleotides are TGCGCCAGCAGCACAGGACAGGGCAATCAGCCCCAGCATTTT. Translating it yields CASSTGQGNQPQHF.

At least ten counts were recorded for this clonotype. The chain recombines TRBV7-2 with TRBJ2-1; a weak D match, TRBD1 (6 bases). CDR1 SGHTA and CDR2 FQGNSA come from the germline V gene. The V end lost 3 bases, the J end lost 12 bases, and 12 bases lay between the germline ends. This CDR3 region has 12 residues. CDR3 nucleotides: TGTGCCAGCAGCTTTACAGGGTCCGGGCAGTTCTTC. Protein sequence: CASSFTGSGQFF.

This clonotype was seen many times. J is TRBJ2-7 and V is TRBV4-2, with D possibly matching TRBD1 (5 bases). The V and J ends lost 4 bases and 2 bases respectively, with 12 bases between them. CDR3 length: 14 residues. The germline gives CDR1 LGHNA, CDR2 YNFKEQ. CDR3 amino acids: CASSPLLGPYEQYF. The CDR3 DNA is TGTGCCAGCAGCCCCCTCCTGGGGCCCTACGAGCAGTACTTC.

The chain uses TRBV7-2 and TRBJ2-3; 12 nucleotides agree with TRBD2. Per germline, CDR1 SGHTA and CDR2 FQGNSA. V was clipped by 3 bases and J by 6 bases; unmatched bases: 7. This CDR3 region has 16 residues. The CDR3 DNA reads as TGTGCCAGCAGCTTTCGACTAGCGGGGGCTCAGGATACGCAGTATTTT. Translated, it gives CASSFRLAGAQDTQYF.

This clonotype was seen ten or more times. This chain links TRBV5-1 with TRBJ1-5, with TRBD1 as a possible D gene (5 bases). This CDR3 is 15 amino acids long. From germline, CDR1 is SGHRS and CDR2 YFSETQ. V was cut by 3 bases and J by 3 bases, with 13 bases left in between. The DNA for the CDR3 is TGCGCCAGCAGCTCAGACGGGACCTACAATCAGCCCCAGCATTTT. It specifies CASSSDGTYNQPQHF. The variable domain in full, completed from reference TRBV5-1 and TRBJ1-5, reads KAGVTQTPRYLIKTRGQQVTLSCSPISGHRSVSWYQQTPGQGLQFLFEYFSETQRNKGNFPGRFSGRQFSNSRSEMNVSTLELGDSALYLCASSSDGTYNQPQHFGDGTRLSIL.

This clonotype was recorded at least ten times. This chain uses TRBV7-6 with TRBJ1-1, with 8 bases fitting TRBD1. Germline V gives CDR1 SGHVS, CDR2 FNYEAQ. CDR3 length: 14 amino acids. J gave up 8 bases and V 8 bases, and 13 bases lay outside the gene matches. CDR3: CASAGTGGASEAFF. In DNA form, the CDR3 reads TGTGCCAGCGCCGGGACAGGTGGCGCGTCGGAAGCTTTCTTT.

This clonotype was seen repeatedly, ten times or more. The CDR3 here is CASSLGQGKETQYF. For the CDR3, the DNA is TGTGCCAGCAGCTTGGGGCAGGGGAAAGAGACCCAGTACTTC. V gene TRBV7-7 combines with J gene TRBJ2-5, with D tentatively TRBD1 (6 bases). Trimming pared 3 bases from V and 3 bases from J, leaving 11 bases between. This CDR3 contains 14 residues. Germline assignment: CDR1 SSHAT and CDR2 FNYEAQ (reference sequence).

This clonotype appeared a few times. J is TRBJ2-3 and V is TRBV20-1; 9 bases agree with TRBD2. CDR1 and CDR2 from the germline V gene are DFQATT and SNEGSKA (reference sequence). The ends lost 8 bases at V and 4 bases at J; junction bases unmatched: 7. The CDR3 spans 13 residues. In nucleotides, the CDR3 is TGCAGTACTCAGCGGGGGGTTCCAGATACGCAGTATTTT. Encoded protein: CSTQRGVPDTQYF.

This clonotype was counted ten times or more. The chain joins TRBV9 to TRBJ2-1; D is unresolved. Per germline, CDR1 SGDLS and CDR2 YYNGEE. The V end lost 0 bases, the J end lost 7 bases, and 17 bases lay between the germline ends. This CDR3 comprises 16 residues. CDR3 sequence (DNA): TGTGCCAGCAGCGTAGTCGGAATAGCAGGACGGAATGAGCAGTTCTTC. As protein: CASSVVGIAGRNEQFF.

The sample holds a few counts of this clonotype. The chain joins TRBV11-2 to TRBJ1-1; D unclear. Trimming took 4 bases from V and 4 from J, leaving 4 bases between them. The CDR3 is made up of 11 amino acids. The germline gives CDR1 SGHAT, CDR2 FQNNGV. The CDR3 spells CASSSPTEAFF. The CDR3 DNA reads as TGTGCCAGCAGCTCCCCCACTGAAGCTTTCTTT.

The V and J genes are TRBV2 and TRBJ1-3; possibly TRBD1 for D (5 bases). The CDR3 consists of 12 residues. V dropped 5 bases and J dropped 8 bases, with 10 bases sitting between them. The V gene's germline CDR1 is SNHLY and CDR2 FYNNEI. CDR3 loop: CASSPQGHTIYF. Written as DNA, the CDR3 is TGTGCCAGCAGTCCGCAGGGACACACCATATATTTT.

CDR3: CASSPPASRPFF. In nucleotides, the CDR3 is TGTGCCAGCTCACCACCGGCCAGCCGCCCGTTCTTC. This chain joins TRBV18 and TRBJ2-1; D is ambiguous. V lost 0 bases and J lost 15, with 12 bases in between. Germline V gene data show CDR1 as KGHSH and CDR2 as LQKENI. This CDR3 spans 12 amino acids.